Shown below are 15 T cell receptor beta chains from a single sample sequenced in a study of OX40 agonist ivuxolimab in advanced cancers. This table comes from immunoSEQ multiplex PCR, and its TCRdb copy is limited to in-frame clones, with some not included. The sample lists about 38,000 clones, over 80% occurring once. The sequencing here drew on CD4+ or CD8+ T cells sorted from blood, taken in a trial of the OX40 agonist ivuxolimab. The receptors were gathered from an adult with an advanced solid tumor such as melanoma, head and neck, liver or kidney cancer.

The rearrangement uses TRBV2 and TRBJ2-1; tentative D call: TRBD1 (5 bases). CDR1 SNHLY and CDR2 FYNNEI come from the germline V gene. The CDR3 length is 16 residues. Between the trimmed V and J ends, which lost 7 bases and 3 bases, there was a span of 19 bases. The CDR3 coding sequence is TGTGCCAGCACCAGTCAACAGGACAACATCTACAATGAGCAGTTCTTC. It encodes CASTSQQDNIYNEQFF.

CDR3 sequence reads: CASRKSGTGLAGGGEQYF. The CDR3 DNA is TGTGCCAGCAGGAAATCCGGGACAGGACTAGCGGGAGGTGGCGAGCAGTACTTC. The rearrangement links TRBV7-2 to TRBJ2-7; 14 bases map to TRBD2. Losses at the gene ends were 6 bases for V and 6 bases for J; bases not matched to a gene: 16. The length of the CDR3 is 18 residues. Germline V lookup: CDR1 SGHTA, CDR2 FQGNSA.

The V call is TRBV7-9, the J call TRBJ1-4; D is ambiguous. Germline V gene lookup returns CDR1 SEHNR and CDR2 FQNEAQ (reference sequence). V was cut by 5 bases and J by 6 bases, with 16 bases left in between. There are 15 residues in the CDR3. CDR3: CASSPPARPDEKLFF. Here the CDR3 DNA reads TGTGCCAGCAGCCCTCCGGCCAGGCCCGATGAAAAACTGTTTTTT. The whole variable domain, remainder taken from reference TRBV7-9 and TRBJ1-4, is DTGVSQNPRHKITKRGQNVTFRCDPISEHNRLYWYRQTLGQGPEFLTYFQNEAQLEKSRLLSDRFSAERPKGSFSTLEIQRTEQGDSAMYLCASSPPARPDEKLFFGSGTQLSVL.

The genes are TRBV28 and TRBJ2-7; either TRBD1 or TRBD2 may supply D (5 bases each). Looked up from germline, CDR1 is MDHEN and CDR2 is SYDVKM. V lost 3 bases and J lost 6, with 15 bases in between. The CDR3 sequence is 14 residues long. CDR3 region: CASSFSGSLGEQYF. In nucleotides, the CDR3 is TGTGCCAGCAGTTTCTCAGGGAGTTTAGGCGAGCAGTACTTC.

The chain joins TRBV27 to TRBJ2-2, with 8 bases that match TRBD2. CDR1 is MNHEY and CDR2 is SMNVEV in the germline V gene (reference sequence). The CDR3 is 16 residues long. V was clipped by 6 bases and J by 3 bases; unmatched bases: 9. CDR3 coding DNA: TGTGCCAGCAGCTCCGGGACTAGATTAGACACCGGGGAGCTGTTTTTT. It is translated as CASSSGTRLDTGELFF.

This clone was detected a few times. The chain links TRBV19 to TRBJ1-6, with D unresolved. CDR3 size: 13 residues. CDR1 is LNHDA and CDR2 is SQIVND in the germline V gene (reference sequence). V dropped 8 bases and J dropped 4 bases, with 9 bases sitting between them. The CDR3 loop reads CASGDTYNSPLHF. CDR3 DNA sequence: TGTGCCAGTGGTGACACGTATAATTCACCCCTCCACTTT.

The V gene is TRBV7-3, the J gene TRBJ2-1, with 7 bases matching TRBD1. This CDR3 comprises 13 residues. J lost 7 bases, V lost 3 bases, and 3 bases had no gene match. The germline V gene has CDR1 SGHTA and CDR2 FQGTGA. The CDR3 coding sequence is TGTGCCAGCAGCTTCGACAGGGCGAATGAGCAGTTCTTC. It yields the protein CASSFDRANEQFF.

The gene calls are TRBV7-9 and TRBJ1-6; no clear D. The V end was cut by 1 base, the J end by 14 bases, with 9 bases between. Germline lookup yields CDR1 SEHNR and CDR2 FQNEAQ (reference sequence). The length of the CDR3 is 12 residues. Here the CDR3 reads CASSLGPKALHF. The CDR3 DNA sequence: TGTGCCAGCAGCTTAGGTCCCAAGGCCCTCCACTTT. The full variable domain, its missing parts supplied by reference TRBV7-9 and TRBJ1-6, is DTGVSQNPRHKITKRGQNVTFRCDPISEHNRLYWYRQTLGQGPEFLTYFQNEAQLEKSRLLSDRFSAERPKGSFSTLEIQRTEQGDSAMYLCASSLGPKALHFGNGTRLTVT.

V usage is TRBV7-6 and J usage is TRBJ2-3; 10 positions agree with TRBD1. Trimming cost V 4 bases and J 1 base; bases outside gene matches: 2. The V gene's germline CDR1 is SGHVS and CDR2 FNYEAQ. The CDR3 totals 15 residues. The CDR3 is CASSSGQGRTDTQYF. The CDR3 bases are TGTGCCAGCAGCTCGGGACAGGGGCGCACAGATACGCAGTATTTT.

J is TRBJ2-1 and V is TRBV7-9; TRBD2 might be the D (5 bases). V lost 4 bases to trimming and J lost 8 bases, with 15 bases between them. This CDR3 spans 14 amino acids. Germline CDR1 is SEHNR and CDR2 is FQNEAQ (reference sequence). This CDR3 reads CASSSNTRSHEQFF. The CDR3 DNA is TGTGCCAGCAGCTCGAATACTAGATCCCATGAGCAGTTCTTC.

V gene TRBV9 combines with J gene TRBJ2-1, with 10 bases matching TRBD1. The V gene end was trimmed by 4 bases and the J gene end by 10 bases; junction bases not matched to a gene: 14. CDR1 SGDLS and CDR2 YYNGEE come from the germline V gene. CDR3 length: 16 amino acids. DNA for the CDR3: TGTGCCAGCAGCCTCCTGGGGGACAGGGGACCTCGGGAGCAGTTCTTC. The encoded protein is CASSLLGDRGPREQFF. Looking up the rest from reference TRBV9 and TRBJ2-1 gives the full variable domain: DSGVTQTPKHLITATGQRVTLRCSPRSGDLSVYWYQQSLDQGLQFLIQYYNGEERAKGNILERFSAQQFPDLHSELNLSSLELGDSALYFCASSLLGDRGPREQFFGPGTRLTVL.

This clone occurred once. The rearrangement links TRBV19 to TRBJ1-1; D might be TRBD1 (5 bases). V was cut by 4 bases and J by 1 base, with 13 bases left in between. The length of the CDR3 is 15 residues. CDR1 LNHDA and CDR2 SQIVND come from the germline V gene (reference sequence). Here the CDR3 DNA reads TGTGCCAGTAGTAAAGGGGATTGGGAGAACACTGAAGCTTTCTTT. It codes for CASSKGDWENTEAFF.

The gene calls are TRBV11-2 and TRBJ2-1; possible D gene TRBD2, 6 bases. Trimming removed 5 bases from V and 10 bases from J, with 15 bases in between. Germline assignment: CDR1 SGHAT and CDR2 FQNNGV. The CDR3 totals 13 residues. DNA for the CDR3: TGTGCCAGCAGCCCGGGACTTTCGAGGGAGCAGTTCTTC. Protein: CASSPGLSREQFF.

The V and J genes are TRBV28 and TRBJ1-1; D is unclear. CDR1 MDHEN and CDR2 SYDVKM come from the germline V gene. Trimming pared 1 base from V and 1 base from J, leaving 7 bases between. The CDR3 extends over 14 amino acids. The CDR3 protein is CASSLFLPNTEAFF. CDR3 coding DNA: TGTGCCAGCAGTTTATTCCTACCGAACACTGAAGCTTTCTTT.

The chain carries TRBV4-3 and TRBJ2-3, with D possibly TRBD2 on 5 matching bases. V gave up 3 bases and J gave up 8 bases, with 12 bases separating them. The germline V gene encodes CDR1 LGHNA and CDR2 YSLEER. The CDR3 loop spans 13 amino acids. CDR3 sequence (DNA): TGCGCCAGCAGCCACAACCCCCGGGGTACGCAGTATTTT. Translating it yields CASSHNPRGTQYF.